Sequencing of this T cell receptor (beta chain) was carried out in a study of blood T cell repertoires in COVID-19. Overall study: The United States, Italy and Spain supplied acute and convalescent COVID-19 samples. The cDNA or gDNA used as material had been derived from T cells, B-cell-depleted T cells, or PBMCs.

The germline V gene has CDR1 SNHLY and CDR2 FYNNEI. Trimming removed 5 bases from V and 6 bases from J, with 5 bases in between. The CDR3 is 11 residues long. Authors' processing steps: For nucleated cells, counts were estimated from reference gene primer amplification. Sequencing was performed with immunoSEQ multiplex PCR; in TCRdb, only in-frame clones are kept and a portion is missing. V, J and clone size were drawn from that table, and D and trimming were deduced from the DNA. The sample consists of about half a million clones, 70% to 90% of them appearing once. V usage is TRBV2 and J usage is TRBJ1-5; D unresolved. The receptor comes from a human donor in a cohort sampled during active COVID-19. Sequenced material: peripheral blood. The CDR3 DNA reads TGTGCCAGCAGTCGAGGTCAGCCCCAGCATTTT. Its protein product is CASSRGQPQHF.